This T cell receptor beta chain was identified in a study of blood T cell repertoires in COVID-19. In the study overall: COVID-19 samples, acute and convalescent, were from the United States, Italy and Spain. T cells, B-cell-depleted T cells, or PBMCs supplied cDNA or gDNA.

Authors' analysis steps: Estimates of nucleated cell counts were drawn from the amplification of reference gene primers. Sequenced by immunoSEQ multiplex PCR; TCRdb stores in-frame clones only, minus some. The V and J calls and clone size are taken from that table; D and trimming were inferred from the DNA. The table includes roughly 150,000 clones, more than 75% detected once. CDR1 and CDR2 from the germline V gene are MDHEN and SYDVKM. This CDR3 comprises 15 residues. The junction had 11 bases not matched to a gene; V was cut back by 5 bases and J by 6 bases. The chain is built from TRBV28 and TRBJ2-7; TRBD2 aligns across 9 bases. Sequencing was carried out using peripheral blood. This TCR was sampled from a man aged 55 to 70 who had recovered from COVID-19. The CDR3 spells CASSAPGLALLEQYF. CDR3 DNA: TGTGCCAGCAGTGCCCCGGGACTAGCCCTCCTCGAGCAGTACTTC.